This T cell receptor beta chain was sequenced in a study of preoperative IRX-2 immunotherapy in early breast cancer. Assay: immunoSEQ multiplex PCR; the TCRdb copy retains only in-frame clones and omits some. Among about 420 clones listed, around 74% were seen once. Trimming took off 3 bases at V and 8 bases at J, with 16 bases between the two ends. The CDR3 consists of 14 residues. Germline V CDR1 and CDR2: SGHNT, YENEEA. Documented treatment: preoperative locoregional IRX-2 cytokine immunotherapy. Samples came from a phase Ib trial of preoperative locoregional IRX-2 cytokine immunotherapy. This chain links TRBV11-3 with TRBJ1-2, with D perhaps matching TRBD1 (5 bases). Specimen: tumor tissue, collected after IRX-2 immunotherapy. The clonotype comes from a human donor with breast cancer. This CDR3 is CASSLVQGDGGYTF. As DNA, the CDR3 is TGTGCCAGCAGCTTGGTTCAGGGAGACGGGGGCTACACCTTC.